Following are 20 T cell receptor beta chains from one sample sequenced in a study of blood T cell repertoires in COVID-19. The repertoire was sequenced with immunoSEQ multiplex PCR; TCRdb's copy has only in-frame clones and lacks some. This repertoire shows hundreds of thousands of clones, more than 90% found once; its top ten account for 2.6%. Sample: PBMCs or T cells enriched from blood (not recorded which). The receptors originated from a man in his sixties who had recovered from COVID-19.

The J gene is TRBJ2-3, the V gene TRBV7-9; 7 bases agree with TRBD1. This CDR3 has 13 amino acids. Germline CDR1 SEHNR, CDR2 FQNEAQ (reference sequence). V lost 5 bases, J lost 7 bases, and 6 bases stayed unmatched. CDR3 sequence (DNA): TGTGCCAGCAGCACCGGGACAGTAAATACGCAGTATTTT. This translates into CASSTGTVNTQYF.

The chain carries TRBV7-9 and TRBJ1-2; D unclear. CDR1 is SEHNR, CDR2 FQNEAQ, per germline (reference sequence). Deletions cut 5 bases from V and 4 bases from J, with 11 bases between. This CDR3 has 13 residues. CDR3 region: CASSPPGSYGYTF. Written as DNA, the CDR3 is TGTGCCAGCAGCCCACCAGGTAGCTATGGCTACACCTTC.

The chain uses TRBV28 and TRBJ1-6, with 9 bases lining up with TRBD1. CDR3 length: 14 amino acids. From germline, CDR1 is MDHEN and CDR2 SYDVKM. Unmatched junction bases numbered 5, after V lost 6 bases and J lost 8 bases. The CDR3 DNA reads as TGTGCCAGCAGCCGGACAGGGGCGGATTCACCCCTCCACTTT. Encoded protein: CASSRTGADSPLHF.

The rearrangement uses TRBV24-1 and TRBJ2-2; D possibly corresponds to TRBD1 (7 bases). Germline V gene lookup returns CDR1 KGHDR and CDR2 SFDVKD. The germline V and J ends were trimmed by 4 bases and 3 bases, with 11 bases remaining between them. The CDR3 is made up of 15 amino acids. The DNA for the CDR3 is TGTGCCACCAGTGACAGGGGGGTTCACACCGGGGAGCTGTTTTTT. Amino acids: CATSDRGVHTGELFF.

V and J are TRBV27 and TRBJ2-7; no clear D. The CDR3 has 13 amino acids. The germline V gene encodes CDR1 MNHEY and CDR2 SMNVEV (reference sequence). V was trimmed by 3 bases and J by 7 bases, leaving 13 bases between them. As DNA, the CDR3 is TGTGCCAGCAGTTTTCACGGATCCGGGGAGCAGTACTTC. It encodes CASSFHGSGEQYF.

V usage is TRBV5-6 and J usage is TRBJ2-3, with TRBD1 as a possible D gene (6 bases). There are 17 residues in the CDR3. The germline V and J ends were trimmed by 2 bases and 6 bases, with 22 bases remaining between them. Germline CDR1 SGHDT, CDR2 YYEEEE. The CDR3 protein is CASSFRLVGGNKDTQYF. The CDR3 DNA reads TGTGCCAGCAGCTTTAGGCTTGTAGGGGGAAATAAGGATACGCAGTATTTT.

The sample holds one count of this clone. The rearrangement links TRBV4-1 to TRBJ2-1; no definite D call. Looked up from germline, CDR1 is MGHRA and CDR2 is YSYEKL. Between the trimmed V and J ends, which lost 2 bases and 0 bases, there was a span of 17 bases. CDR3 length equals 18 residues. The CDR3 DNA reads as TGCGCCAGCAGCCAACAACCTCGCGACTCGAGCTCCTACAATGAGCAGTTCTTC. It codes for CASSQQPRDSSSYNEQFF.

The gene calls are TRBV5-4 and TRBJ1-1; a possible D gene is TRBD1 (6 bases). The germline V gene has CDR1 SGHNT and CDR2 YYREEE (reference sequence). V gave up 4 bases and J gave up 1 base, with 14 bases separating them. CDR3 length equals 15 residues. CDR3 nucleotide sequence: TGTGCCAGCAGCGGTCCGGGACACCGGAACACTGAAGCTTTCTTT. Translation gives CASSGPGHRNTEAFF.

V and J are TRBV9 and TRBJ1-5; D not certain. Trimming pared 0 bases from V and 9 bases from J, leaving 10 bases between. The CDR3 runs 13 residues. The V gene's germline CDR1 is SGDLS and CDR2 YYNGEE. The CDR3 DNA follows: TGTGCCAGCAGCGTAGCTGTGGAGGGGCCCCAGCATTTT. Translated: CASSVAVEGPQHF.

The chain carries TRBV19 and TRBJ2-3; 10 bases are shared with TRBD2. This CDR3 has 14 amino acids. Trimming took 7 bases from V and 5 from J; bases not matched to a gene: 6. Germline CDR1 reads LNHDA; CDR2 reads SQIVND (reference sequence). CDR3 in DNA: TGTGCCAGTAAGCCTAGCGGGAGCGGAGATACGCAGTATTTT. Translation gives CASKPSGSGDTQYF.

CDR3 sequence: CSAGDSRVNTEAFF. CDR3 DNA: TGCAGCGCGGGGGACAGTCGGGTGAACACTGAAGCTTTCTTT. The chain has TRBV29-1 and TRBJ1-1, with 7 bases matching TRBD1. With 7 bases clipped from V and 0 bases from J, the junction kept 8 bases outside the gene matches. The CDR3 runs to 14 residues. CDR1 SQVTM and CDR2 ANQGSEA come from the germline V gene. Filled out from reference TRBV29-1 and TRBJ1-1, the complete variable domain reads SAVISQKPSRDICQRGTSLTIQCQVDSQVTMMFWYRQQPGQSLTLIATANQGSEATYESGFVIDKFPISRPNLTFSTLTVSNMSPEDSSIYLCSAGDSRVNTEAFFGQGTRLTVV.

The rearrangement joins TRBV7-9 to TRBJ1-1; D possibly corresponds to TRBD1 (5 bases). CDR3 length: 18 residues. V lost 5 bases to trimming and J lost 4 bases, with 26 bases between them. From germline, CDR1 is SEHNR and CDR2 FQNEAQ (reference sequence). Here the CDR3 reads CASSDAGDFPLLGTEAFF. The CDR3 nucleotides read TGTGCCAGCAGCGACGCGGGGGATTTTCCGTTACTGGGCACTGAAGCTTTCTTT.

The rearrangement joins TRBV2 to TRBJ1-3; D unresolved. CDR1 is SNHLY, CDR2 FYNNEI, per germline. The ends were cut back, 3 bases at V and 2 bases at J, with 8 bases in the middle. CDR3 length equals 14 residues. CDR3 nucleotide sequence: TGTGCCAGCAGTGACCTAGGTCCTGGAAACACCATATATTTT. Translated, it gives CASSDLGPGNTIYF.

CDR3 DNA: TGCGCCAGCAGCCGTAGTGGAGGGTCCGCCGGGGAGCTGTTTTTT. Amino acids: CASSRSGGSAGELFF. V gene TRBV4-1 combines with J gene TRBJ2-2, with D perhaps matching TRBD2 (6 bases). CDR3 size: 15 residues. Germline V CDR1 and CDR2: MGHRA, YSYEKL. The V gene lost 4 bases and the J gene lost 6 bases, with 15 bases spanning the gap.

This clone appeared a few times. Other nucleotide sequences in the sample specify the same CDR3. The CDR3 region is CASSSQETQYF. CDR3 bases: TGCGCCAGCAGCTCTCAAGAGACCCAGTACTTC. The chain combines TRBV5-1 with TRBJ2-5; D not certain. V lost 3 bases and J 2 bases, leaving 2 bases between the germline ends. From germline, CDR1 is SGHRS and CDR2 YFSETQ. The CDR3 contains 11 residues.

This clone was found a few times. The chain's CDR3 is CASSPPSGQGYEQYF. The CDR3, as DNA: TGTGCCAGCAGCCCCCCGTCGGGACAGGGCTACGAGCAGTACTTC. The V call is TRBV7-2, the J call TRBJ2-7, with 9 positions matching TRBD1. The CDR3 runs to 15 residues. CDR1 and CDR2 from the germline V gene are SGHTA and FQGNSA. The junction had 8 bases not matched to a gene; V was cut back by 5 bases and J by 3 bases.

The chain links TRBV11-3 to TRBJ2-1, with a weak D call TRBD2 (6 bases). The germline V and J ends were trimmed by 2 bases and 3 bases, with 11 bases remaining between them. Germline V gene sequence: CDR1 SGHNT, CDR2 YENEEA. This CDR3 is built from 15 residues. DNA of the CDR3: TGTGCCAGCAGCTTACGCGGTAGCGGCTACAATGAGCAGTTCTTC. This gives the protein CASSLRGSGYNEQFF.

This chain uses TRBV7-8 with TRBJ1-4; 9 bases map to TRBD1. The CDR3 runs 14 residues. Germline V CDR1 and CDR2: SGHVS, FQNEAQ. V lost 5 bases, J lost 7 bases, and 5 bases stayed unmatched. The CDR3 is CASSAQGAREKLFF. The CDR3, as DNA: TGTGCCAGCAGCGCACAGGGGGCGCGTGAAAAACTGTTTTTT.

This rearrangement joins TRBV7-2 to TRBJ2-1, with D perhaps TRBD2 (7 bases). Germline V gene data show CDR1 as SGHTA and CDR2 as FQGNSA. This CDR3 contains 15 residues. The V end lost 3 bases, the J end lost 8 bases, and 17 bases lay between the germline ends. CDR3 DNA: TGTGCCAGCAGCTTGGGCGGGGGCAGGGGCGATGAGCAGTTCTTC. This codes for CASSLGGGRGDEQFF. Drawing the rest from reference TRBV7-2 and TRBJ2-1, the complete variable domain is GAGVSQSPSNKVTEKGKDVELRCDPISGHTALYWYRQSLGQGLEFLIYFQGNSAPDKSGLPSDRFSAERTGGSVSTLTIQRTQQEDSAVYLCASSLGGGRGDEQFFGPGTRLTVL.

The chain carries TRBV27 and TRBJ1-2; 10 positions match TRBD1. With 3 bases clipped from V and 8 bases from J, the junction kept 6 bases outside the gene matches. This CDR3 is built from 14 residues. CDR1 is MNHEY and CDR2 is SMNVEV in the germline V gene (reference sequence). The CDR3 sequence is CASSLTGGAIGYTF. The CDR3 bases are TGTGCCAGCAGTTTGACAGGGGGCGCGATAGGCTACACCTTC.